Below are 27 T cell receptor beta chains sequenced from a single sample in a study of T-cell reconstitution after alpha-beta-depleted transplantation in children. Unique molecular identifiers were incorporated when the TCRbeta library was constructed. TCRdb re-called the PCR reads with MiXCR, one entry per CDR3 protein. The data hold 360,000 or so distinct CDR3 sequences, with around 21% observed a single time. The sequenced sample was PBMCs from the stem cell graft donor, obtained from the stem cell graft. The origin of the receptors is a human donor who donated a stem cell graft to a child with acute myeloid leukemia.

The chain uses TRBV10-3 and TRBJ1-5; D uncertain. Germline lookup yields CDR1 ENHRY and CDR2 SYGVKD. Trimming left V 2 bases short and J 0 bases short, with 8 bases between. The CDR3 is made up of 15 amino acids. The CDR3 DNA sequence: TGTGCCATCAGTGAGATGGCAGATAGCAATCAGCCCCAGCATTTT. Its translation: CAISEMADSNQPQHF.

This clonotype has ten or more counts. This CDR3 is CASSSSPDRVKTQYF. The CDR3 nucleotides read TGTGCCAGCAGTTCCTCCCCTGACAGGGTGAAGACCCAGTACTTC. The genes are TRBV12-3 or TRBV12-4 and TRBJ2-5; 7 bases map to TRBD1. Germline trimming cut 4 bases from V and 6 bases from J; bases unmatched to any gene: 11. The CDR3 has 15 residues.

The sample holds many counts of this clonotype. V is TRBV29-1 and J is TRBJ2-6; the match to TRBD1 covers 12 bases. V shed 6 bases, J shed 1 base, and the junction held 4 bases outside the gene matches. Germline lookup yields CDR1 SQVTM and CDR2 ANQGSEA. This CDR3 region has 16 residues. The CDR3 loop reads CSVGTGGGSGANVLTF. As DNA, the CDR3 is TGCAGCGTCGGGACAGGGGGCGGTTCTGGGGCCAACGTCCTGACTTTC.

The gene calls are TRBV25-1 and TRBJ2-5; TRBD2 agrees at 11 bases. The CDR3 spans 15 residues. V lost 4 bases to trimming and J lost 3 bases; unmatched junction nucleotides: 4. Germline values: CDR1 MGHDK, CDR2 SYGVNS. CDR3 sequence (DNA): TGTGCCAGCAGTGGCCCGGGACTAGCGGAAGAGACCCAGTACTTC. Protein: CASSGPGLAEETQYF.

This clonotype was recorded at least ten times. V usage is TRBV20-1 and J usage is TRBJ1-4, with D possibly matching TRBD1 (5 bases). CDR3 size: 15 residues. Germline CDR1 DFQATT, CDR2 SNEGSKA (reference sequence). V lost 0 bases and J 5 bases, leaving 13 bases between the germline ends. CDR3 region: CSARDIIGVNEKLFF. CDR3 bases: TGCAGTGCTAGAGATATAATAGGGGTAAATGAAAAACTGTTTTTT.

This clonotype was found many times. One junction end disagrees with the germline gene, perhaps due to a read error. The genes are TRBV5-1 and TRBJ2-7, with a tentative D call TRBD2 (6 bases). The length of the CDR3 is 12 residues. Germline V lookup: CDR1 SGHRS, CDR2 YFSETQ. The CDR3 region is CASSLQGGAFDF. The CDR3 region has the DNA TGCGCCAGCAGCTTGCAAGGAGGGGCGTTTGACTTC. Full variable domain (outside the CDR3, taken from reference TRBV5-1 and TRBJ2-7): KAGVTQTPRYLIKTRGQQVTLSCSPISGHRSVSWYQQTPGQGLQFLFEYFSETQRNKGNFPGRFSGRQFSNSRSEMNVSTLELGDSALYLCASSLQGGAFDFGPGTRLTVT.

This clonotype was detected a few times. The chain uses TRBV9 and TRBJ2-6, with D possibly TRBD1 on 6 matching bases. The ends were cut back, 0 bases at V and 0 bases at J, with 13 bases in the middle. This CDR3 region has 18 residues. CDR1 is SGDLS and CDR2 is YYNGEE in the germline V gene. The CDR3 region is CASSVAGGQISGANVLTF. CDR3 DNA sequence: TGTGCCAGCAGCGTAGCTGGGGGCCAGATCTCTGGGGCCAACGTCCTGACTTTC.

This clonotype was counted between two and nine times. The chain employs TRBV10-3 and TRBJ2-3; 9 nucleotides match TRBD2. J gave up 0 bases and V 6 bases, and 4 bases lay outside the gene matches. The CDR3 has 15 residues. Germline values: CDR1 ENHRY, CDR2 SYGVKD. The DNA of the CDR3 is TGTGCCATCAGGACCGGGACTAGCAGCACAGATACGCAGTATTTT. Translating gives CAIRTGTSSTDTQYF.

Note on this clonotype: A much larger clone sits a single nucleotide away, making a read error possible. The chain uses TRBV27 and TRBJ2-5, with D possibly matching TRBD2 (6 bases). CDR3 length equals 14 residues. CDR1 and CDR2 (germline): MNHEY, SMNVEV (reference sequence). The CDR3 loop is CASSRFAGTETEYF. The CDR3 DNA sequence: TGTGCCAGCAGCCGCTTTGCGGGAACAGAGACCGAGTACTTC.

V is TRBV18 and J is TRBJ1-3; D unresolved. CDR1 is KGHSH, CDR2 LQKENI, per germline. The V end lost 3 bases, the J end lost 2 bases, and 8 bases lay between the germline ends. The CDR3 runs 14 residues. CDR3 sequence: CASSPEEPGNTIYF. DNA for the CDR3: TGTGCCAGCTCACCGGAGGAGCCTGGAAACACCATATATTTT.

The genes are TRBV25-1 and TRBJ2-1; 9 bases agree with TRBD1. The CDR3 runs 15 residues. Trimming took 6 bases from V and 10 from J; bases not matched to a gene: 13. The germline V gene has CDR1 MGHDK and CDR2 SYGVNS. The CDR3 coding sequence is TGTGCCAGCAGCCCGACGGACAGGGGTACTGGGGAGCAGTTCTTC. This codes for CASSPTDRGTGEQFF.

The chain joins TRBV12-3 or TRBV12-4 to TRBJ2-7; 7 positions agree with TRBD2. V shed 6 bases, J shed 6 bases, and the junction held 11 bases outside the gene matches. The CDR3 loop spans 14 amino acids. The CDR3 sequence is CASRSGTTPGEQYF. The CDR3 coding sequence is TGTGCCAGCAGGTCCGGGACTACCCCCGGCGAGCAGTACTTC.

The chain couples TRBV28 to TRBJ1-4; 8 bases are shared with TRBD1. The CDR3 extends over 13 amino acids. CDR1 and CDR2 from the germline V gene are MDHEN and SYDVKM. With V trimmed by 6 bases and J by 8 bases, 5 bases remained unmatched. CDR3 protein: CASSRQGSEKLFF. The CDR3 DNA sequence: TGTGCCAGCAGCCGACAGGGGTCCGAAAAACTGTTTTTT.

This chain joins TRBV5-6 and TRBJ2-5; 10 bases match TRBD2. Unmatched junction bases numbered 14, after V lost 1 base and J lost 2 bases. From germline, CDR1 is SGHDT and CDR2 YYEEEE. This CDR3 comprises 19 residues. The CDR3 is CASSLIFSSGRPEQETQYF. For the CDR3, the DNA is TGTGCCAGCAGCTTGATTTTTAGTAGCGGGAGGCCCGAACAAGAGACCCAGTACTTC.

The rearrangement links TRBV29-1 to TRBJ2-5, with a tentative D call TRBD1 (6 bases). V gave up 6 bases and J gave up 1 base, with 12 bases separating them. Per germline, CDR1 SQVTM and CDR2 ANQGSEA. This CDR3 region has 13 residues. CDR3 DNA sequence: TGCAGCGTGGACCGGGACATCCAAGAGACCCAGTACTTC. It codes for CSVDRDIQETQYF.

V gene TRBV6-2 or TRBV6-3 combines with J gene TRBJ2-7; TRBD2 agrees at 15 bases. Germline values: CDR1 MNHEY, CDR2 SVGEGT. The CDR3 spans 18 residues. With 2 bases clipped from V and 3 bases from J, the junction kept 8 bases outside the gene matches. In DNA form, the CDR3 reads TGTGCCAGCAGTTACCAAGACGGGACTAGCGGGAGGTACTACGAGCAGTACTTC. Amino acids: CASSYQDGTSGRYYEQYF.

The rearrangement links TRBV7-2 to TRBJ2-1, with D perhaps given as TRBD1 or TRBD2 (6 bases each). The CDR3 has 14 amino acids. Deletions cut 0 bases from V and 15 bases from J, with 18 bases between. Germline V gives CDR1 SGHTA, CDR2 FQGNSA. CDR3 loop: CASSLARGEASRFF. The CDR3 nucleotides are TGTGCCAGCAGCTTAGCTAGGGGGGAGGCATCGAGGTTCTTC. Filled out from reference TRBV7-2 and TRBJ2-1, the complete variable domain reads GAGVSQSPSNKVTEKGKDVELRCDPISGHTALYWYRQSLGQGLEFLIYFQGNSAPDKSGLPSDRFSAERTGGSVSTLTIQRTQQEDSAVYLCASSLARGEASRFFGPGTRLTVL.

This clonotype has more than one count but fewer than ten. V usage is TRBV5-8 and J usage is TRBJ2-2; tentative D call: TRBD1 (5 bases). The V gene's germline CDR1 is SGHTS and CDR2 YDEGEE. V lost 1 base and J lost 0, with 13 bases in between. The CDR3 totals 17 residues. CDR3 nucleotide sequence: TGTGCCAGCAGCTTGAGATTTGAAGGGGCGAACACCGGGGAGCTGTTTTTT. It encodes CASSLRFEGANTGELFF.

This clonotype was seen ten or more times. This chain joins TRBV12-3 or TRBV12-4 and TRBJ2-7, with 14 bases that match TRBD2. This CDR3 contains 13 residues. V lost 6 bases and J lost 6; bases outside the gene matches: 1. CDR3 protein: CASRGLAGVEQYF. The CDR3 DNA is TGTGCCAGCAGGGGACTAGCGGGAGTCGAGCAGTACTTC.

The chain is built from TRBV28 and TRBJ2-5; possible D gene TRBD2, 5 bases. Per the germline V gene, CDR1 is MDHEN and CDR2 is SYDVKM. There are 18 residues in the CDR3. V was trimmed by 6 bases and J by 2 bases, leaving 25 bases between them. The CDR3 nucleotides are TGTGCCAGCAGGACAACTGTGGTTCGGGAAACAAAACAAGAGACCCAGTACTTC. This translates into CASRTTVVRETKQETQYF.

This clonotype occurred a few times. The gene calls are TRBV28 and TRBJ2-7; 12 positions match TRBD2. The CDR3 extends over 15 amino acids. The V gene end was trimmed by 5 bases and the J gene end by 5 bases; junction bases not matched to a gene: 7. CDR1 is MDHEN, CDR2 SYDVKM, per germline. CDR3 sequence (DNA): TGTGCCAGCAGTCCGCTAGCGGGAGGGCCCCACGAGCAGTACTTC. This sequence encodes CASSPLAGGPHEQYF.

This clonotype was observed a few times. The chain couples TRBV5-5 to TRBJ2-4; tentatively, D is TRBD2 (5 bases). The germline V gene encodes CDR1 SGHKS and CDR2 YYEKEE (reference sequence). Deletions cut 7 bases from V and 0 bases from J, with 8 bases between. The CDR3 sequence is 13 residues long. CDR3 sequence (DNA): TGTGCCAGCGAGGGATTAGCCAAAAACATTCAGTACTTC. This gives the protein CASEGLAKNIQYF.

The chain combines TRBV29-1 with TRBJ2-2, with D possibly TRBD1 on 5 matching bases. Germline assignment: CDR1 SQVTM and CDR2 ANQGSEA. Trimming left V 1 base short and J 4 bases short, with 10 bases between. The CDR3 totals 14 residues. The CDR3 loop reads CSVEGGARTGELFF. CDR3 coding DNA: TGCAGCGTTGAAGGGGGCGCGCGCACCGGGGAGCTGTTTTTT.

The rearrangement uses TRBV10-3 and TRBJ2-1, with TRBD2 identical over 7 bases. The CDR3 totals 14 residues. The germline CDR1 and CDR2 sequences are ENHRY and SYGVKD. Trimming cost V 8 bases and J 2 bases; bases outside gene matches: 6. The CDR3 region is CAIHGGTAYNEQFF. The CDR3 coding sequence is TGTGCCATCCACGGGGGGACGGCCTACAATGAGCAGTTCTTC.

This clonotype was detected many times. This chain uses TRBV5-6 with TRBJ2-7; no reliable D call. The CDR3 has 13 amino acids. CDR1 is SGHDT and CDR2 is YYEEEE in the germline V gene. The V end was cut by 1 base, the J end by 3 bases, with 8 bases between. CDR3: CASSLRNNYEQYF. Here the CDR3 DNA reads TGTGCCAGCAGCTTGAGAAACAACTACGAGCAGTACTTC.

This clonotype turned up a few times. The chain couples TRBV20-1 to TRBJ2-1; maybe TRBD2 (6 bases). Germline loops: CDR1 DFQATT, CDR2 SNEGSKA (reference sequence). The germline V and J ends were trimmed by 6 bases and 0 bases, with 18 bases remaining between them. The CDR3 runs 16 residues. As DNA, the CDR3 is TGCAGTGCCATGTACCGGGGACTCGGCTCCTACAATGAGCAGTTCTTC. Translating gives CSAMYRGLGSYNEQFF.

The genes are TRBV12-3 or TRBV12-4 and TRBJ1-2; D remains unclear. Deletions cut 6 bases from V and 4 bases from J, with 6 bases between. This CDR3 contains 11 residues. The CDR3 DNA follows: TGTGCCAGCAGCCAACCCTATGGCTACACCTTC. Protein product: CASSQPYGYTF.